Each of the 32 T cell receptor beta chains below was sequenced from the same sample in a study of shared clonotypes between healthy human individuals (dated by TCRdb to about 2020). The method behind the library was the immunoSEQ multiplex PCR assay. TCRdb provides this immuneACCESS table in a form limited to in-frame rearrangements. Some clones are lacking; in checked studies, under half of them reflect an unresolved V gene, and why the rest are absent is not known. The table for this sample lists approximately 1.4 million clones; approximately 98% of them were counted only once. The ten largest clones add up to 0.4% to 0.55% of the sample. Sequenced sample: naive CD4+ T cells sorted from blood. Sample cell subset or site, as interpreted from the label and publication: CD45RA+ positively selected. All receptors derive from a man aged 25-40 years in good health.

In the case of this clone: Other DNA sequences within the sample encode an identical CDR3. In nucleotides, the CDR3 is TGTGCCAGCAGCTTAGGGGACAGGGGTAGGACAGATACGCAGTATTTT. This sequence encodes CASSLGDRGRTDTQYF. V usage is TRBV11-3 and J usage is TRBJ2-3, with 10 nucleotides matching TRBD1. Germline CDR1 SGHNT, CDR2 YENEEA. This CDR3 has 16 amino acids. V dropped 1 base and J dropped 3; count of bases not matched to a gene: 4. Full variable domain (rest looked up from reference TRBV11-3 and TRBJ2-3): EAGVVQSPRYKIIEKKQPVAFWCNPISGHNTLYWYLQNLGQGPELLIRYENEEAVDDSQLPKDRFSAERLKGVDSTLKIQPAELGDSAVYLCASSLGDRGRTDTQYFGPGTRLTVL.

The J gene is TRBJ1-5, the V gene TRBV6-5; 9 bases are shared with TRBD1. The CDR3 has 14 residues. The V segment lost 5 bases and the J segment 6 bases; nucleotides outside the gene matches: 5. The germline CDR1 and CDR2 sequences are MNHEY and SVGAGI. CDR3 DNA: TGTGCCAGCAGTATTACAGGGGGCGGTCAGCCCCAGCATTTT. Protein sequence: CASSITGGGQPQHF.

The chain recombines TRBV11-2 with TRBJ1-1; unclear D gene. V was trimmed by 1 base and J by 1 base, leaving 10 bases between them. CDR3 length: 15 amino acids. From germline, CDR1 is SGHAT and CDR2 FQNNGV. This CDR3 reads CASSLGGFGNTEAFF. As DNA, the CDR3 is TGTGCCAGCAGCTTAGGAGGGTTTGGGAACACTGAAGCTTTCTTT.

The chain carries TRBV27 and TRBJ2-5; D perhaps matches TRBD1 (5 bases). V lost 6 bases to trimming and J lost 5 bases, with 16 bases between them. CDR3 size: 14 residues. Per germline, CDR1 MNHEY and CDR2 SMNVEV (reference sequence). The CDR3 spells CASSRPGRWETQYF. As DNA, the CDR3 is TGTGCCAGCAGCCGACCAGGGCGTTGGGAGACCCAGTACTTC.

This clone was seen a single time. The same CDR3 is also encoded by other DNA sequences in this sample. V is TRBV9 and J is TRBJ2-3; 8 bases are shared with TRBD1. The germline V gene has CDR1 SGDLS and CDR2 YYNGEE. The CDR3 is 15 amino acids. J gave up 0 bases and V 3 bases, and 3 bases lay outside the gene matches. The CDR3 sequence is CASSGRTGSTDTQYF. DNA of the CDR3: TGTGCCAGCAGCGGGAGGACAGGGAGCACAGATACGCAGTATTTT.

The V call is TRBV10-1, the J call TRBJ1-3; D is ambiguous. The CDR3 consists of 14 residues. The V and J ends lost 4 bases and 1 base respectively, with 8 bases between them. From germline, CDR1 is WNHNN and CDR2 SYGVQD (reference sequence). The CDR3 DNA sequence: TGCGCCAGCAGTGCAGGTACTTCTGGAAACACCATATATTTT. It specifies CASSAGTSGNTIYF.

The V and J genes are TRBV19 and TRBJ2-5, with D perhaps TRBD1 (6 bases). Germline lookup yields CDR1 LNHDA and CDR2 SQIVND (reference sequence). This CDR3 spans 16 amino acids. V was shortened by 10 bases and J by 5 bases, with 26 bases between the two germline ends. The CDR3 coding sequence is TGTGCCACCTCCCCCGCGGTAACAGGGAAACGGGAGACCCAGTACTTC. It translates to CATSPAVTGKRETQYF.

In its sample, this clone was seen once. The gene calls are TRBV11-2 and TRBJ2-7; D possibly matches TRBD1 or TRBD2 (7 bases each). The germline V gene has CDR1 SGHAT and CDR2 FQNNGV. The V and J ends lost 2 bases and 7 bases respectively, with 21 bases between them. The CDR3 spans 16 residues. The CDR3, as DNA: TGTGCCAGCAGCTTACAGGGGGGGATGCCACTCCCAGAGCAGTACTTC. It codes for CASSLQGGMPLPEQYF.

The chain couples TRBV18 to TRBJ1-5; D is possibly TRBD1 (5 bases). This CDR3 is 13 amino acids long. Deletions cut 5 bases from V and 5 bases from J, with 10 bases between. Per germline, CDR1 KGHSH and CDR2 LQKENI. Written as DNA, the CDR3 is TGTGCCAGCTCATCTACCAGGGATCAGCCCCAGCATTTT. Residues: CASSSTRDQPQHF. Filled out from reference TRBV18 and TRBJ1-5, the complete variable domain reads NAGVMQNPRHLVRRRGQEARLRCSPMKGHSHVYWYRQLPEEGLKFMVYLQKENIIDESGMPKERFSAEFPKEGPSILRIQQVVRGDSAAYFCASSSTRDQPQHFGDGTRLSIL.

This clone was seen only once. The V gene is TRBV11-2, the J gene TRBJ2-1; TRBD1 might be the D (5 bases). With 2 bases removed from V and 10 bases from J, the gap between germline ends came to 6 bases. This CDR3 comprises 11 residues. The germline V gene encodes CDR1 SGHAT and CDR2 FQNNGV. CDR3 sequence: CASSLRGEQFF. DNA of the CDR3: TGTGCCAGCAGCTTAAGGGGAGAGCAGTTCTTC.

About this clone itself: Because the CDR3's place on the DNA is in doubt, the DNA is left out and the CDR3 is given as listed by TCRdb. The rearrangement links TRBV29-1 to TRBJ1-1; the table names TRBD1, a call not compared with the DNA. The germline V gene encodes CDR1 SQVTM and CDR2 ANQGSEA. The CDR3 extends over 12 residues, inclusive of both ends. CDR3: CSVAPGTGGSFF.

The chain is built from TRBV6-5 and TRBJ2-3; D remains ambiguous. The length of the CDR3 is 11 residues. In germline, CDR1 is MNHEY, CDR2 SVGAGI. Trimming cost V 6 bases and J 6 bases, with 7 bases left between them. The CDR3 nucleotides are TGTGCCAGCAGGAAGTCTGATACGCAGTATTTT. Translating it yields CASRKSDTQYF.

This clone appeared once. This chain connects TRBV29-1 to TRBJ2-1; possibly TRBD2 for D (5 bases). V lost 4 bases and J 0 bases, leaving 7 bases between the germline ends. CDR1 is SQVTM and CDR2 is ANQGSEA in the germline V gene. The CDR3 has 13 residues. In DNA form, the CDR3 reads TGCAGCGTTGGAGGACTCTCCTACAATGAGCAGTTCTTC. As protein: CSVGGLSYNEQFF.

This chain joins TRBV29-1 and TRBJ2-1; D might be TRBD2 (5 bases). Germline V gives CDR1 SQVTM, CDR2 ANQGSEA. CDR3 length equals 12 residues. Trimming took 6 bases from V and 1 from J, leaving 7 bases between them. The CDR3 sequence: CSVSGSYNEQFF. The CDR3 bases are TGCAGCGTCTCGGGGTCCTACAATGAGCAGTTCTTC.

The V and J genes are TRBV30 and TRBJ2-2; no clear D. Germline V CDR1 and CDR2: GTSNPN, SVGIG (reference sequence). The V end lost 4 bases, the J end lost 2 bases, and 8 bases lay between the germline ends. The CDR3 runs to 13 residues. CDR3 residues: CAWTYPNTGELFF. The CDR3, as DNA: TGTGCCTGGACCTATCCAAACACCGGGGAGCTGTTTTTT.

This clone was seen once. This specimen includes other DNA sequences encoding the same CDR3. The chain recombines TRBV10-3 with TRBJ2-1, with D possibly being TRBD1 (5 bases). From germline, CDR1 is ENHRY and CDR2 SYGVKD. V lost 5 bases to trimming and J lost 8 bases, with 7 bases between them. CDR3 size: 11 residues. The CDR3 sequence: CAISRGDEQFF. The CDR3 nucleotides are TGTGCCATCAGTAGGGGCGATGAGCAGTTCTTC.

This chain joins TRBV11-2 and TRBJ2-2; D is uncertain. V lost 5 bases and J 1 base, leaving 11 bases between the germline ends. Germline assignment: CDR1 SGHAT and CDR2 FQNNGV. The CDR3 covers 15 residues. CDR3: CASSLPPLNTGELFF. As DNA, the CDR3 is TGTGCCAGCAGCCTGCCGCCGCTGAACACCGGGGAGCTGTTTTTT.

The chain uses TRBV28 and TRBJ2-7; 7 nucleotides agree with TRBD1. J was trimmed by 2 bases and V by 6 bases; bases with no gene match: 1. This CDR3 has 12 residues. Germline V CDR1 and CDR2: MDHEN, SYDVKM. The CDR3 DNA reads TGTGCCAGCAGACAGGGGCCCTACGAGCAGTACTTC. Translating gives CASRQGPYEQYF.

Here the CDR3 reads CASSVAGGSHEQYF. In DNA, the CDR3 is TGTGCCAGCAGCGTGGCAGGGGGTTCCCACGAGCAGTACTTC. The rearrangement links TRBV9 to TRBJ2-7, with 7 bases lining up with TRBD1. The CDR3 has 14 amino acids. Germline trimming cut 2 bases from V and 5 bases from J; bases unmatched to any gene: 7. The germline CDR1 and CDR2 sequences are SGDLS and YYNGEE.

This clone was seen just once. The chain combines TRBV10-3 with TRBJ2-7; D ambiguous. Trimming took 0 bases from V and 7 from J, leaving 4 bases between them. Germline CDR1 is ENHRY and CDR2 is SYGVKD. This CDR3 comprises 11 residues. The CDR3 DNA reads as TGTGCCATCAGTGAGTCGGGAGAGCAGTACTTC. Encoded protein: CAISESGEQYF.

The rearrangement joins TRBV10-3 to TRBJ1-5; no reliable D call. In germline, CDR1 is ENHRY, CDR2 SYGVKD. The germline V and J ends were trimmed by 0 bases and 5 bases, with 5 bases remaining between them. The CDR3 loop spans 13 amino acids. The CDR3 DNA reads as TGTGCCATCAGTGAGTCGAAGGATCAGCCCCAGCATTTT. Its protein product is CAISESKDQPQHF.

The V gene is TRBV7-9, the J gene TRBJ2-1; 13 bases match TRBD2. The trim removed 5 bases at V and 10 bases at J, leaving 8 bases unmatched. In germline, CDR1 is SEHNR, CDR2 FQNEAQ (reference sequence). The CDR3 consists of 15 residues. This CDR3 is CASSVGLAGWEEQFF. As DNA, the CDR3 is TGTGCCAGCAGCGTGGGACTAGCGGGGTGGGAGGAGCAGTTCTTC.

V and J are TRBV28 and TRBJ2-1; the D gene is possibly TRBD1 (6 bases). Trimming removed 4 bases from V and 9 bases from J, with 10 bases in between. Germline loops: CDR1 MDHEN, CDR2 SYDVKM. The CDR3 spans 12 residues. CDR3 amino acids: CASSSTGIEQFF. The CDR3 coding sequence is TGTGCCAGCAGTTCCACAGGGATTGAGCAGTTCTTC.

This sequence joins TRBV18 and TRBJ2-3; TRBD1 matches 9 bases. The CDR3 runs 16 residues. With 1 base clipped from V and 2 bases from J, the junction kept 4 bases outside the gene matches. Germline V gives CDR1 KGHSH, CDR2 LQKENI. CDR3 sequence: CASSPLTGGLTDTQYF. As DNA, the CDR3 is TGTGCCAGCTCACCACTGACAGGGGGGCTCACAGATACGCAGTATTTT.

Turning to this clone: The same CDR3 is also encoded by other DNA sequences in this sample. The genes are TRBV20-1 and TRBJ2-1; no reliable D call. CDR3 size: 11 residues. The ends were cut back, 2 bases at V and 6 bases at J, with 5 bases in the middle. Germline-derived CDR1 and CDR2 are DFQATT and SNEGSKA (reference sequence). The CDR3 is CSARLINEQFF. CDR3 coding DNA: TGCAGTGCTAGACTAATCAATGAGCAGTTCTTC.

This sequence joins TRBV30 and TRBJ2-2; D gene unclear. The ends were cut back, 0 bases at V and 10 bases at J, with 12 bases in the middle. The CDR3 runs 13 residues. Per germline, CDR1 GTSNPN and CDR2 SVGIG (reference sequence). In DNA form, the CDR3 reads TGTGCCTGGAGTGTACTCGGGCCCTCGGAGCTGTTTTTT. This encodes CAWSVLGPSELFF. Using reference TRBV30 and TRBJ2-2 for the parts outside the CDR3, the full variable domain is SQTIHQWPATLVQPVGSPLSLECTVEGTSNPNLYWYRQAAGRGLQLLFYSVGIGQISSEVPQNLSASRPQDRQFILSSKKLLLSDSGFYLCAWSVLGPSELFFGEGSRLTVL.

This chain connects TRBV6-6 to TRBJ1-4; D is unresolved. The CDR3 extends over 12 amino acids. Trimming shortened V by 2 bases and J by 8 bases, and 6 bases separated the two germline ends. Germline CDR1 and CDR2: MNHNY and SVGAGI (reference sequence). The CDR3 sequence: CASSYPEEKLFF. The CDR3 DNA reads TGTGCCAGCAGTTACCCGGAGGAAAAACTGTTTTTT.

This chain connects TRBV2 to TRBJ1-3; D call uncertain. Trimming cost V 3 bases and J 4 bases, with 7 bases left between them. This CDR3 is 13 amino acids long. Germline values: CDR1 SNHLY, CDR2 FYNNEI. CDR3 sequence: CASSDESGNTIYF. The CDR3 bases are TGTGCCAGCAGTGACGAATCGGGAAACACCATATATTTT.

V gene TRBV19 combines with J gene TRBJ1-1; D is uncertain. The CDR3 consists of 15 residues. Trimming took off 2 bases at V and 0 bases at J, with 10 bases between the two ends. Per germline, CDR1 LNHDA and CDR2 SQIVND (reference sequence). The CDR3 sequence: CASSIKVGMNTEAFF. The CDR3 bases are TGTGCCAGTAGTATAAAGGTCGGGATGAACACTGAAGCTTTCTTT.

This chain connects TRBV10-1 to TRBJ1-2; D perhaps matches TRBD1 (5 bases). Germline CDR1 and CDR2: WNHNN and SYGVQD (reference sequence). The CDR3 runs 13 residues. Trimming took 4 bases from V and 8 from J, leaving 14 bases between them. The CDR3 DNA reads as TGCGCCAGCAGTGCCGGGACCGCTTTAGGCTACACCTTC. Protein product: CASSAGTALGYTF.

The chain uses TRBV6-9 and TRBJ2-2; 8 positions match TRBD2. The V and J ends lost 6 bases and 1 base, in that order; junction bases with no gene match: 7. CDR3 length equals 16 residues. Germline V gene data show CDR1 as MNHGY and CDR2 as SVAAGI. CDR3 DNA: TGTGCCAGCAGACCTGCCCGGGAGGGGAACACCGGGGAGCTGTTTTTT. Its translation: CASRPAREGNTGELFF.

CDR3 bases: TGTGCCAGCAGCGTCCGGGACCTTGGCCTTGGTGGCTACACCTTC. Translating it yields CASSVRDLGLGGYTF. This chain links TRBV5-4 with TRBJ1-2; D is perhaps TRBD1 (5 bases). This CDR3 is 15 amino acids long. V was clipped by 4 bases and J by 7 bases, with 20 bases between them. Germline-derived CDR1 and CDR2 are SGHNT and YYREEE (reference sequence).